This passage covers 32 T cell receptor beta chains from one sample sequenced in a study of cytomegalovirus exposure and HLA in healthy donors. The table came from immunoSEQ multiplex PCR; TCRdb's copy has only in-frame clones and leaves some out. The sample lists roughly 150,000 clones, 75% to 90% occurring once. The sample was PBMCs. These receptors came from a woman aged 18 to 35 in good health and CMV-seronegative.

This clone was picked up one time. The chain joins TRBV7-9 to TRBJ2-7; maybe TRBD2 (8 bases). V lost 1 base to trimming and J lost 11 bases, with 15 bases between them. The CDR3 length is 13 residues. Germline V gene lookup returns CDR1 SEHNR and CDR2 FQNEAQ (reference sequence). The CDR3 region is CASSLDGRDREYF. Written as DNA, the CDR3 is TGTGCCAGCAGCTTAGACGGGAGGGACAGAGAGTACTTC.

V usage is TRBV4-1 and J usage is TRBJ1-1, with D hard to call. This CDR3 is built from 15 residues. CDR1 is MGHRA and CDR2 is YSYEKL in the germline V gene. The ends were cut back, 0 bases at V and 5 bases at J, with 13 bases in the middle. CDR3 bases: TGCGCCAGCAGCCAAGAACCCCTAGGAAGTACTGAAGCTTTCTTT. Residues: CASSQEPLGSTEAFF.

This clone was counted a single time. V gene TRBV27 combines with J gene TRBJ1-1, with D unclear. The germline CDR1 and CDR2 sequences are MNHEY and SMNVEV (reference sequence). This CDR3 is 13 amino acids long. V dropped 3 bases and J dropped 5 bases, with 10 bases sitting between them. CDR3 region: CASSFSSGTEAFF. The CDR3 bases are TGTGCCAGCAGTTTTAGCAGTGGAACTGAAGCTTTCTTT.

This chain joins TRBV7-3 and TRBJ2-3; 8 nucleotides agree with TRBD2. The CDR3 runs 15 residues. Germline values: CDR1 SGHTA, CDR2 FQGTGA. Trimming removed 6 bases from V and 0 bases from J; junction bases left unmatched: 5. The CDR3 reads CASSNERGSTDTQYF. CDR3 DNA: TGTGCCAGCAGTAACGAGCGGGGGAGCACAGATACGCAGTATTTT.

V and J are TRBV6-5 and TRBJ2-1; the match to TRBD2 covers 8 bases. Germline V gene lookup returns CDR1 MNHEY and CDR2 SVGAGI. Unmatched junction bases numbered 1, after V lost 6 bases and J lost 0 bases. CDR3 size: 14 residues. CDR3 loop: CASRGLVSYNEQFF. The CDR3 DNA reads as TGTGCCAGCAGGGGACTAGTCTCCTACAATGAGCAGTTCTTC.

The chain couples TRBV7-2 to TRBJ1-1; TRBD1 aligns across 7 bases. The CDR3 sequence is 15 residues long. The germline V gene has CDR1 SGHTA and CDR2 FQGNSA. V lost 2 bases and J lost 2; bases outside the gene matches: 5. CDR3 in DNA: TGTGCCAGCAGCTTACAGGGGGTTAGCAACACTGAAGCTTTCTTT. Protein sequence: CASSLQGVSNTEAFF.

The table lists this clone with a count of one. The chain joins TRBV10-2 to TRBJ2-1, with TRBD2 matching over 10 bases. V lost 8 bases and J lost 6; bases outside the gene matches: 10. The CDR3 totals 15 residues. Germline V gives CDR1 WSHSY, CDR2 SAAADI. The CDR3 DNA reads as TGCGCCAGCGGACAAGGGGTAGCGGGGGGCAATGAGCAGTTCTTC. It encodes CASGQGVAGGNEQFF.

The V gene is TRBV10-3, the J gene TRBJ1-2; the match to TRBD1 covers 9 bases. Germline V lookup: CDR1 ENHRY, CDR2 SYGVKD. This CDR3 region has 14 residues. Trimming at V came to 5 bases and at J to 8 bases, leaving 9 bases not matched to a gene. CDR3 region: CAISPGDRVEGYTF. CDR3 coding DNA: TGTGCCATCAGTCCAGGGGACAGGGTGGAAGGCTACACCTTC.

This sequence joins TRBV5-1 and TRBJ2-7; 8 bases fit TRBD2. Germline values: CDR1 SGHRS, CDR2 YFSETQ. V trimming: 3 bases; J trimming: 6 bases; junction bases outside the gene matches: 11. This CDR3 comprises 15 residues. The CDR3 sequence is CASSSRGGGSGEQYF. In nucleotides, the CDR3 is TGCGCCAGCAGCTCTCGGGGGGGCGGCTCTGGCGAGCAGTACTTC.

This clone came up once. CDR3 bases: TGTGCCAGCAGTTTCCGGGACAGGGGACCCGGGGAGCTGTTTTTT. Encoded protein: CASSFRDRGPGELFF. The chain recombines TRBV6-1 with TRBJ2-2; TRBD1 matches 10 bases. The CDR3 consists of 15 residues. The V segment lost 5 bases and the J segment 6 bases; nucleotides outside the gene matches: 6. Germline CDR1 MNHNS, CDR2 SASEGT.

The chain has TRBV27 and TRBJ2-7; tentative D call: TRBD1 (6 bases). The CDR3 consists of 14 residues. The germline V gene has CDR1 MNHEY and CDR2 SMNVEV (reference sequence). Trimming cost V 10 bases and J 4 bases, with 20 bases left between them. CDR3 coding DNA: TGTGCCACCAGGCAGGGGTCATCCATGTACGAGCAGTACTTC. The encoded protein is CATRQGSSMYEQYF.

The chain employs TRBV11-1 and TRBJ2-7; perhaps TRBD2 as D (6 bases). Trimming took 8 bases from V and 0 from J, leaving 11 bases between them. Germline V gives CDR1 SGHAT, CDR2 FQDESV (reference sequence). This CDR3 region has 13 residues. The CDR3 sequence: CASAGTDSYEQYF. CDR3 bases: TGTGCCAGCGCGGGAACAGACTCCTACGAGCAGTACTTC.

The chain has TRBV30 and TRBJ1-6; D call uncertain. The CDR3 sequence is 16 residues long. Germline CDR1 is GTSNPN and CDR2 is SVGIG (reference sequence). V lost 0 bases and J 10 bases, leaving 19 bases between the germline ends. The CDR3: CAWSVLGQPAGSPLHF. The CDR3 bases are TGTGCCTGGAGTGTACTAGGCCAGCCTGCCGGGTCACCCCTCCACTTT.

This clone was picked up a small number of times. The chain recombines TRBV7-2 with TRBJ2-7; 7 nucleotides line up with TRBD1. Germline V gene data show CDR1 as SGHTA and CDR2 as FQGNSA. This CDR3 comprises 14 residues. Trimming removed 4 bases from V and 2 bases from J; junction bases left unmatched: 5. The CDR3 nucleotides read TGTGCCAGCAGCTGGGGGCAGGGGGCCTACGAGCAGTACTTC. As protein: CASSWGQGAYEQYF. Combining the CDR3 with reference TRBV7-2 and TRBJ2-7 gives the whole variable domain GAGVSQSPSNKVTEKGKDVELRCDPISGHTALYWYRQSLGQGLEFLIYFQGNSAPDKSGLPSDRFSAERTGGSVSTLTIQRTQQEDSAVYLCASSWGQGAYEQYFGPGTRLTVT.

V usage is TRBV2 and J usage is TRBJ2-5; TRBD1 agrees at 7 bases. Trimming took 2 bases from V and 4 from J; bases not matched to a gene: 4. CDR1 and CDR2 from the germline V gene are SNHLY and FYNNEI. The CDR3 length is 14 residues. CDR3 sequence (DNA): TGTGCCAGCAGTGAAAGGGGGCGCGGAGAGACCCAGTACTTC. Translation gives CASSERGRGETQYF.

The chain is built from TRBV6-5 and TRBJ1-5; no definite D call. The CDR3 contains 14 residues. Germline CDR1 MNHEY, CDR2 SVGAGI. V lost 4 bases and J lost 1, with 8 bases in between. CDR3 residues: CASSSLASNQPQHF. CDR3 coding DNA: TGTGCCAGCAGTTCGTTGGCAAGCAATCAGCCCCAGCATTTT.

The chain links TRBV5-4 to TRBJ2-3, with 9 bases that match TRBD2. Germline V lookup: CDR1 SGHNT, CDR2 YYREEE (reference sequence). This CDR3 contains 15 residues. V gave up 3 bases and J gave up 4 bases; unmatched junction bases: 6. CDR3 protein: CASSSQAGGSDTQYF. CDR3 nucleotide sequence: TGTGCCAGCAGCTCCCAAGCGGGAGGCTCAGATACGCAGTATTTT.

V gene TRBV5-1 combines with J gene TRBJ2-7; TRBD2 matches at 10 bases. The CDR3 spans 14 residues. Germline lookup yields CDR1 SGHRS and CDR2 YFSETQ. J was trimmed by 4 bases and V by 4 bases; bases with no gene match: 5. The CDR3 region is CASSLAGDEYEQYF. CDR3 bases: TGCGCCAGCAGCCTAGCGGGAGATGAATACGAGCAGTACTTC.

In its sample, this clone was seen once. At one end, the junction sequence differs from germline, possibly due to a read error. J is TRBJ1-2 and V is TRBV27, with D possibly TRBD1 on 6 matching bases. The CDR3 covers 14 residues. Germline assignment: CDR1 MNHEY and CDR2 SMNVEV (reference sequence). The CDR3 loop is CASRLSQGSYGYTF. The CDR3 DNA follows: TGTGCCAGCAGGTTATCACAGGGATCCTATGGCTACACCTTC.

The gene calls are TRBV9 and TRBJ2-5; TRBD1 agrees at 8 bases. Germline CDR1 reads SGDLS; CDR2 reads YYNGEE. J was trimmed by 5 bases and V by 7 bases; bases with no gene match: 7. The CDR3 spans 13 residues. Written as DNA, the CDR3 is TGTGCCAGCTCCGCCTCAGGGGGCGAGACCCAGTACTTC. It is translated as CASSASGGETQYF.

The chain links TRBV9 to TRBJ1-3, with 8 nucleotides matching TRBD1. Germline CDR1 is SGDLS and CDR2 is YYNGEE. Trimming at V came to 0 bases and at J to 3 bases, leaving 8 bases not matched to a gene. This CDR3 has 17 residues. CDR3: CASSVAGQGAGGNTIYF. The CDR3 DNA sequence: TGTGCCAGCAGCGTAGCTGGTCAGGGGGCGGGTGGAAACACCATATATTTT.

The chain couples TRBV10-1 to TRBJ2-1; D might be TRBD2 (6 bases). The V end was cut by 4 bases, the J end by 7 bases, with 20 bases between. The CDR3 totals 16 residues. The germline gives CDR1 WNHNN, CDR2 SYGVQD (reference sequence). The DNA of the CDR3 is TGCGCCAGCAGTGTACAGGTTTCTGCGGGAACGAATGAGCAGTTCTTC. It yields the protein CASSVQVSAGTNEQFF.

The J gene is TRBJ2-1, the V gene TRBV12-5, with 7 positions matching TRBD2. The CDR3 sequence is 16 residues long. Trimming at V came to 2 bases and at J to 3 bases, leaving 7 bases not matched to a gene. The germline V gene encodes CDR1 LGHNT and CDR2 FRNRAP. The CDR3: CASGLSAGAGYNEQFF. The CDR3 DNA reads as TGTGCTAGTGGTTTGTCGGCGGGAGCCGGCTACAATGAGCAGTTCTTC. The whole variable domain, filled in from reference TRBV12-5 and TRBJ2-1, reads DARVTQTPRHKVTEMGQEVTMRCQPILGHNTVFWYRQTMMQGLELLAYFRNRAPLDDSGMPKDRFSAEMPDATLATLKIQPSEPRDSAVYFCASGLSAGAGYNEQFFGPGTRLTVL.

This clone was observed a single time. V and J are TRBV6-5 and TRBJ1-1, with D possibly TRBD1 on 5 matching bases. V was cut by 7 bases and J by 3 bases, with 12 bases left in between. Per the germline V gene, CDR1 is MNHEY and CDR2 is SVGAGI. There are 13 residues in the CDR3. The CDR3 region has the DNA TGTGCCAGCATCTCGACAGCCTACACTGAAGCTTTCTTT. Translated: CASISTAYTEAFF.

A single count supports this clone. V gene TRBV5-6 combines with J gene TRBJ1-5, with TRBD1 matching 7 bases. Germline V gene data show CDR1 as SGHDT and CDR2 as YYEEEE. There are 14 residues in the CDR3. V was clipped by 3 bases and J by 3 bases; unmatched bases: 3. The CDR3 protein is CASSSGQPNQPQHF. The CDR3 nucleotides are TGTGCCAGCAGCTCGGGACAGCCCAATCAGCCCCAGCATTTT.

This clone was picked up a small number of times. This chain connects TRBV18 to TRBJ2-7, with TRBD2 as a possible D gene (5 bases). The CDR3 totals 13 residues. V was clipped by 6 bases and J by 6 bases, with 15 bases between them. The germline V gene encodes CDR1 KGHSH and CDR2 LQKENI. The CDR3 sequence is CASSRDSRAEQYF. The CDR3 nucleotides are TGTGCCAGCTCGAGGGATAGCCGGGCCGAGCAGTACTTC.

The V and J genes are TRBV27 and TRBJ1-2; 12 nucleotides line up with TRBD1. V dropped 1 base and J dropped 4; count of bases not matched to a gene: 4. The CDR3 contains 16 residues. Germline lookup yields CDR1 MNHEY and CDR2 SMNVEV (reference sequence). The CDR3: CASSLLGTGGVYGYTF. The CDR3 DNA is TGTGCCAGCAGTTTATTAGGGACAGGGGGCGTCTATGGCTACACCTTC.

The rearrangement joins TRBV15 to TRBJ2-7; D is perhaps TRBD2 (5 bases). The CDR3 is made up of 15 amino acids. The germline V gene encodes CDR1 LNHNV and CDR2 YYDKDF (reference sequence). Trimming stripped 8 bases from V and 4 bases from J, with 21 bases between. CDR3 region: CATRLRREERYEQYF. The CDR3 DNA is TGTGCCACCCGACTAAGACGGGAAGAGAGGTACGAGCAGTACTTC.

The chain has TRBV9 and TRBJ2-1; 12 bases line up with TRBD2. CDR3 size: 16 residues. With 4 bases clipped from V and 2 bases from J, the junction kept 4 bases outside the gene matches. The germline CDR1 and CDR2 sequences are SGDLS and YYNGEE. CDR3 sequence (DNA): TGTGCCAGCAGCTCCCGACTAGCGGGGGCCTACAATGAGCAGTTCTTC. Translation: CASSSRLAGAYNEQFF.

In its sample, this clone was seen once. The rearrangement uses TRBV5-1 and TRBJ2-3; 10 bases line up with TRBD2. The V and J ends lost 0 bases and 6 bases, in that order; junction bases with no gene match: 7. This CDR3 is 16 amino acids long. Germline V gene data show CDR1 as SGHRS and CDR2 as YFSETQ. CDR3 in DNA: TGCGCCAGCAGCTTGGGAACTAGCGGGACGGTGGATACGCAGTATTTT. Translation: CASSLGTSGTVDTQYF.

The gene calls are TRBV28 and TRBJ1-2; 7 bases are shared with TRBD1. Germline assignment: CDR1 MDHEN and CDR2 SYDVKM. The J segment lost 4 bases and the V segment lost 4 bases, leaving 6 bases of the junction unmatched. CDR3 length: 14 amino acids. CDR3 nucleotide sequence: TGTGCCAGCAGTTCCCCGGGACAGACCTATGGCTACACCTTC. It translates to CASSSPGQTYGYTF.

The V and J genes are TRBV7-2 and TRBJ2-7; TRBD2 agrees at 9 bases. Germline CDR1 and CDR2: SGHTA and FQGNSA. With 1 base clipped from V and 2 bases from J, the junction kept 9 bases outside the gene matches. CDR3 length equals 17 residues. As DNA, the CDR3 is TGTGCCAGCAGCTTAGGTGACGCGGGAGGGCCCCCCTACGAGCAGTACTTC. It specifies CASSLGDAGGPPYEQYF.